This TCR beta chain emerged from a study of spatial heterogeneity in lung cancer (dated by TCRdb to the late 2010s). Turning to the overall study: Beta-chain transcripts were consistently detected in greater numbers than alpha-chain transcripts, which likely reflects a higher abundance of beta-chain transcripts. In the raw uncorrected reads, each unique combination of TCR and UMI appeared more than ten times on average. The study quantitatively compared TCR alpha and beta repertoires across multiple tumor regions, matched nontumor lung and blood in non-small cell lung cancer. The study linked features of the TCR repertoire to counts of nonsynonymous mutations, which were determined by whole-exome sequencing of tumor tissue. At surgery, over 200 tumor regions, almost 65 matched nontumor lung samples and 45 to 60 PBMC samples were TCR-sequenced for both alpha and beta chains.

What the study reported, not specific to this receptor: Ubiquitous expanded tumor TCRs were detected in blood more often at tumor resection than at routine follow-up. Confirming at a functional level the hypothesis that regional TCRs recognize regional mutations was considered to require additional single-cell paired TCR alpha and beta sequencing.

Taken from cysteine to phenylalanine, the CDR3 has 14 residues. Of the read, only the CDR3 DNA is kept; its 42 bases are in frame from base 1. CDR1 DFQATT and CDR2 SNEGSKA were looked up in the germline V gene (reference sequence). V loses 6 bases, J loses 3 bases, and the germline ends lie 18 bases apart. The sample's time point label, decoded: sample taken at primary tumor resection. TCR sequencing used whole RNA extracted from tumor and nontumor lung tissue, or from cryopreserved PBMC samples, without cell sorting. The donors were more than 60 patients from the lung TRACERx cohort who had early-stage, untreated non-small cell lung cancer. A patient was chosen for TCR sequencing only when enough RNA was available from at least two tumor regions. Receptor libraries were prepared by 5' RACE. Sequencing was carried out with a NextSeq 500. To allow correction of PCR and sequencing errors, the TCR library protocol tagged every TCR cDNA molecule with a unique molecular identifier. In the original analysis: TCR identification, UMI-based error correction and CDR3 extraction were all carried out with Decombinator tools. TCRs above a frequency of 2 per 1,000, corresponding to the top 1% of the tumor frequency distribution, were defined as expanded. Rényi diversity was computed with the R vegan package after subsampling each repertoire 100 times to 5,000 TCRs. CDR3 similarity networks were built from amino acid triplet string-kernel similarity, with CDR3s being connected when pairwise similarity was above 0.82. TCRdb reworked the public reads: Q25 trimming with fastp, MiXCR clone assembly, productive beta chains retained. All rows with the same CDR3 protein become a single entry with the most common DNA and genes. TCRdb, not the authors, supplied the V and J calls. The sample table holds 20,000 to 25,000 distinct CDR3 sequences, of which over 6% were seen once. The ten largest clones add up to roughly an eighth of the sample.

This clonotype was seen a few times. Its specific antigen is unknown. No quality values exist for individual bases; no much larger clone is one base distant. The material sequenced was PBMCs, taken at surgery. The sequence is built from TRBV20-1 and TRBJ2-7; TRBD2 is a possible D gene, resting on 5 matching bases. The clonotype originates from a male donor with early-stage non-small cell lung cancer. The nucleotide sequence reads TGCAGTGCCCGAAGGAGCGGCACGAACTACGAGCAGTACTTC. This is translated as CSARRSGTNYEQYF.